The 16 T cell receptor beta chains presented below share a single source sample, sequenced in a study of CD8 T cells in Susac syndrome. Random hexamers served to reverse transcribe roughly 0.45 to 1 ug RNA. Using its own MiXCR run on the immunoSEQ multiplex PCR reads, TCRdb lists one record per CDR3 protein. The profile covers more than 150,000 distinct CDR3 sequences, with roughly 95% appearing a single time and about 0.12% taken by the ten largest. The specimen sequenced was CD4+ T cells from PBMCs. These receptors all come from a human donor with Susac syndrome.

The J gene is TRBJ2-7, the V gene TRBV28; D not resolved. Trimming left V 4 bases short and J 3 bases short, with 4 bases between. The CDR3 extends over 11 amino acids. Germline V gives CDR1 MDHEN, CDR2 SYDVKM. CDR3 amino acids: CASSSIYEQYF. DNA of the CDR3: TGTGCCAGCAGTTCCATCTACGAGCAGTACTTC.

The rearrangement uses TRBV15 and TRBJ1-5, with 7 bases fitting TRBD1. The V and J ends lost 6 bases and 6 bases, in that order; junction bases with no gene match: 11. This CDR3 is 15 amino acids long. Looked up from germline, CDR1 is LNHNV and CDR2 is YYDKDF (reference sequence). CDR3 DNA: TGTGCCACCAGGAGACAGGGAAGTGTAATTCAGCCCCAGCATTTT. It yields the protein CATRRQGSVIQPQHF.

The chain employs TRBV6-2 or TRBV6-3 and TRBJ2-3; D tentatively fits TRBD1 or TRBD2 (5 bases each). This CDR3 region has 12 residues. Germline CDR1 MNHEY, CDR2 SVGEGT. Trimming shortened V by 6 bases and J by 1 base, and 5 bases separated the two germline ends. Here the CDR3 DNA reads TGTGCCAGCAGGGGGGGCACAGATACGCAGTATTTT. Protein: CASRGGTDTQYF.

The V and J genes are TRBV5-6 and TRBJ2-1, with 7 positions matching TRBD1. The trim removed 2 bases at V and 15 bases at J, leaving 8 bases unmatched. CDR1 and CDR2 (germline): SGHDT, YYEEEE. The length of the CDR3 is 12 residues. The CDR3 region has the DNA TGTGCCAGCAGCTTAGCGACAGGGACGGGGTTCTTC. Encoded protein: CASSLATGTGFF.

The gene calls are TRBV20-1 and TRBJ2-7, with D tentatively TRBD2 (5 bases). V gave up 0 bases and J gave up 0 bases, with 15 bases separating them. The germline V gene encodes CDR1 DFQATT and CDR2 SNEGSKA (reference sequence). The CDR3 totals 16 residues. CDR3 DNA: TGCAGTGCTAGAGACTGGGAGCGGCTCAGCTCCTACGAGCAGTACTTC. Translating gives CSARDWERLSSYEQYF.

For the CDR3, the DNA is TGCAGCGTTGGGGTCGTGGGGACTGAAGCTTTCTTT. The encoded protein is CSVGVVGTEAFF. The chain recombines TRBV29-1 with TRBJ1-1; no definite D call. Germline CDR1 SQVTM, CDR2 ANQGSEA. This CDR3 has 12 residues. The germline V and J ends were trimmed by 4 bases and 5 bases, with 11 bases remaining between them. Full variable domain (remainder filled in from reference TRBV29-1 and TRBJ1-1): SAVISQKPSRDICQRGTSLTIQCQVDSQVTMMFWYRQQPGQSLTLIATANQGSEATYESGFVIDKFPISRPNLTFSTLTVSNMSPEDSSIYLCSVGVVGTEAFFGQGTRLTVV.

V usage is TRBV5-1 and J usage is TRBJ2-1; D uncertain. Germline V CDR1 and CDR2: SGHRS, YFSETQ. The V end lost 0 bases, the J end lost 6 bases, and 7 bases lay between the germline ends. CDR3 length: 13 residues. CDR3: CASSLATSNEQFF. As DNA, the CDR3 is TGCGCCAGCAGCTTGGCGACATCCAATGAGCAGTTCTTC.

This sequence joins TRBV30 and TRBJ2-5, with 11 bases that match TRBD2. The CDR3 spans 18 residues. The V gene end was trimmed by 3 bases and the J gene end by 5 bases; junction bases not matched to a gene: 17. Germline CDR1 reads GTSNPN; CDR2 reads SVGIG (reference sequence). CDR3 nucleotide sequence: TGTGCCTGGAGATACAGTGTCCCCCGACTAGCGGGACGGGAGACCCAGTACTTC. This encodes CAWRYSVPRLAGRETQYF.

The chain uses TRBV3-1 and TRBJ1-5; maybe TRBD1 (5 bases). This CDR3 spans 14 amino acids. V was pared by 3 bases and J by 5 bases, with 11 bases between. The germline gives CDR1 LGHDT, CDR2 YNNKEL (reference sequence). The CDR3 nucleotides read TGTGCCAGCAGCCAGACAAGGGGCCATCAGCCCCAGCATTTT. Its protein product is CASSQTRGHQPQHF. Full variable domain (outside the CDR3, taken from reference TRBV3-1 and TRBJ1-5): DTAVSQTPKYLVTQMGNDKSIKCEQNLGHDTMYWYKQDSKKFLKIMFSYNNKELIINETVPNRFSPKSPDKAHLNLHINSLELGDSAVYFCASSQTRGHQPQHFGDGTRLSIL.

CDR3 nucleotides: TGCAGTGCTAGAGTCGGGGGACTAGCGGTCCAGTACTTC. Its protein product is CSARVGGLAVQYF. The V gene is TRBV20-1, the J gene TRBJ2-4; the match to TRBD2 covers 11 bases. Germline CDR1 is DFQATT and CDR2 is SNEGSKA (reference sequence). Trimming at V came to 1 base and at J to 13 bases, leaving 6 bases not matched to a gene. The CDR3 is made up of 13 amino acids.

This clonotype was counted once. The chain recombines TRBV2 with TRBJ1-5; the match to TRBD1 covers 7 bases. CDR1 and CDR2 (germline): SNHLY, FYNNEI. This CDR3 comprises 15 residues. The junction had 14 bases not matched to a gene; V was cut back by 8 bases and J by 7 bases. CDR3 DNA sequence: TGTGCCAGCCGACAGGGATCGGGTTCGGGCCAGCCCCAGCATTTT. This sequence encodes CASRQGSGSGQPQHF.

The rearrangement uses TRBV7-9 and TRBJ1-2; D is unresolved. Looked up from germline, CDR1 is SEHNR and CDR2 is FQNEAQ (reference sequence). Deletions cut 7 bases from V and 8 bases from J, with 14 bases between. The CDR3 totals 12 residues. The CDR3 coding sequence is TGTGCCAGCACCGAAGCGGCTCCCGGCTACACCTTC. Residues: CASTEAAPGYTF. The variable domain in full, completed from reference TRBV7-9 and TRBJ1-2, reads DTGVSQNPRHKITKRGQNVTFRCDPISEHNRLYWYRQTLGQGPEFLTYFQNEAQLEKSRLLSDRFSAERPKGSFSTLEIQRTEQGDSAMYLCASTEAAPGYTFGSGTRLTVV.

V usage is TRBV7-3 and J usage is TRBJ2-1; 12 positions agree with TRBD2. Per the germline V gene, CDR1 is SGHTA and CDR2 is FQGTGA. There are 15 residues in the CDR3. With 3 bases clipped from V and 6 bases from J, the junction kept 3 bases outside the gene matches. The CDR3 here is CASSLMTSGSNEQFF. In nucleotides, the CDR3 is TGTGCCAGCAGCTTGATGACTAGCGGGAGCAATGAGCAGTTCTTC. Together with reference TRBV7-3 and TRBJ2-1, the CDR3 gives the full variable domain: GAGVSQTPSNKVTEKGKYVELRCDPISGHTALYWYRQSLGQGPEFLIYFQGTGAADDSGLPNDRFFAVRPEGSVSTLKIQRTERGDSAVYLCASSLMTSGSNEQFFGPGTRLTVL.

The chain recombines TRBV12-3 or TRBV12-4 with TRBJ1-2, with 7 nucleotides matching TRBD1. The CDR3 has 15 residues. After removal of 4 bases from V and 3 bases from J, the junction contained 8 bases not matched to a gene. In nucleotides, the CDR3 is TGTGCCAGCAGTTCTCCAACTCAGGGGGACTATGGCTACACCTTC. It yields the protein CASSSPTQGDYGYTF.

CDR3 protein: CASSQGLQSGNTIYF. CDR3 DNA: TGTGCCAGCAGCCAAGGGTTACAGTCTGGAAACACCATATATTTT. The chain links TRBV3-1 to TRBJ1-3; D is unclear. CDR1 is LGHDT, CDR2 YNNKEL, per germline (reference sequence). CDR3 length equals 15 residues. Trimming removed 1 base at V and 1 base at J, with 8 bases between.

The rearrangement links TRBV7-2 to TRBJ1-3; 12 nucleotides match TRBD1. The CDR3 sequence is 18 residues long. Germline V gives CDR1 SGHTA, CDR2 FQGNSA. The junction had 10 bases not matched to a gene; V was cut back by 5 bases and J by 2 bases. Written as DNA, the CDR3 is TGTGCCAGCAGCCCGGACCGGGACAGGGGGCCTGCTGGAAACACCATATATTTT. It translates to CASSPDRDRGPAGNTIYF.